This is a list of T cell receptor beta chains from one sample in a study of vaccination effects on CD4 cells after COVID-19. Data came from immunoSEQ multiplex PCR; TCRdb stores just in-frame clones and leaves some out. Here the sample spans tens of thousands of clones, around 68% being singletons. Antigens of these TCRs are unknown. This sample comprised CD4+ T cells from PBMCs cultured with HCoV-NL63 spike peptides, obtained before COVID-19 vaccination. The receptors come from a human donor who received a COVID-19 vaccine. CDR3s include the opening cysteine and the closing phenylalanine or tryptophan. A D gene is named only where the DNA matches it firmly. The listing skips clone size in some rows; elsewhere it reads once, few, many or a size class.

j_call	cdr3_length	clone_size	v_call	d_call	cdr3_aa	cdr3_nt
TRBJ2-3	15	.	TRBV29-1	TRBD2	CSVELAGGPGDTQYF	TGCAGCGTTGAACTAGCGGGAGGGCCGGGGGATACGCAGTATTTT
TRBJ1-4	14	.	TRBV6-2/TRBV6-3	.	CASSKQGGSEKLFF	TGTGCCAGCAGTAAACAGGGAGGGAGCGAAAAACTGTTTTTT
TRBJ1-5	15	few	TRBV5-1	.	CASSSQGGGNQPQHF	TGCGCCAGCAGCAGCCAGGGAGGGGGCAATCAGCCCCAGCATTTT
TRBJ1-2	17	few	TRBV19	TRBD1	CASRPAGQSSTNYGYTF	TGTGCCAGTAGACCTGCGGGACAGAGTTCTACTAACTATGGCTACACCTTC
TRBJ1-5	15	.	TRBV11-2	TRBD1	CASSPRQGSRQPQHF	TGTGCCAGCAGCCCGCGACAGGGGTCGAGGCAGCCCCAGCATTTT
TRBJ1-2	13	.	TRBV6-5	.	CASSYAYSYGYTF	TGTGCCAGCAGTTACGCCTACAGTTATGGCTACACCTTC
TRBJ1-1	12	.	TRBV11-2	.	CASSSETTEAFF	TGTGCCAGCAGCTCAGAGACAACTGAAGCTTTCTTT
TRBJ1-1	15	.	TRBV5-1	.	CASSLETAVNTEAFF	TGCGCCAGCAGCTTGGAGACAGCCGTGAACACTGAAGCTTTCTTT
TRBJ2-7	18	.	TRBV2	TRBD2	CASSEAELAGDLRDEQYF	TGTGCCAGCAGTGAAGCGGAACTAGCGGGGGACCTCAGGGACGAGCAGTACTTC
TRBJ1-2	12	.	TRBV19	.	CASSPEGYGYTF	TGTGCCAGTAGTCCGGAGGGGTATGGCTACACCTTC
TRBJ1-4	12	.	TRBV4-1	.	CASTGADEKLFF	TGCGCCAGCACCGGGGCAGATGAAAAACTGTTTTTT
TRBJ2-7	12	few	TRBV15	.	CATSRVGYEQYF	TGTGCCACCAGCAGAGTGGGTTACGAGCAGTACTTC
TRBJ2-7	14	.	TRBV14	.	CASSKSRGSYEQYF	TGTGCCAGCAGCAAAAGCAGGGGCAGCTACGAGCAGTACTTC
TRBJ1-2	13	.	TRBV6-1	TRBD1	CASSYTGGGGYTF	TGTGCCAGCAGTTATACAGGGGGTGGTGGCTACACCTTC
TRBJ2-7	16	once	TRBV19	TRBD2	CASSMETGTSTLQQYF	TGTGCCAGTAGTATGGAAACCGGGACTAGTACTCTACAGCAGTACTTC
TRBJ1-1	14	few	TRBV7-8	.	CASSTRTGQPEAFF	TGTGCCAGCAGCACCCGGACCGGGCAGCCTGAAGCTTTCTTT
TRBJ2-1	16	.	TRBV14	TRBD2	CASSPNPGLAYNEQFF	TGTGCCAGCAGCCCAAATCCGGGACTAGCCTACAATGAGCAGTTCTTC
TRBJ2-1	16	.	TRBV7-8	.	CASSLVRIQGHNEQFF	TGTGCCAGCAGCTTAGTCAGGATCCAGGGGCACAATGAGCAGTTCTTC